These T cell receptor beta chains were read from a single sample in a study of cytomegalovirus exposure and HLA in healthy donors. Assay: immunoSEQ multiplex PCR; the TCRdb copy retains only in-frame clones and omits some. The sample yields fewer than 200,000 clones, 70% to 80% seen once. Specimen: PBMCs. These receptors came from a man aged 35 to 55 in good health and CMV-seronegative. CDR3s include the opening cysteine and the closing phenylalanine or tryptophan. The D gene is left open where the match is weak. The size field is filled for only some rows; it gives once, few, many or a size class.

d_call,j_call,clone_size,v_call,cdr3_nt,cdr3_aa
NA,TRBJ1-2,NA,TRBV6-4,TGTGCCAGCAGTCCTGGGGGCAGCAACTATGGCTACACCTTC,CASSPGGSNYGYTF
NA,TRBJ2-7,once,TRBV5-4,TGTGCCAGCAGCTTGGACGGGACACCTTCCTACGAGCAGTACTTC,CASSLDGTPSYEQYF
NA,TRBJ2-7,NA,TRBV4-1,TGCGCCAGCAGCCAAGAAGGCACAGGCATCTACGAGCAGTACTTC,CASSQEGTGIYEQYF
NA,TRBJ1-4,NA,TRBV30,TGTGCCTGGAGTGTTATTGAGGAAAAACTGTTTTTT,CAWSVIEEKLFF
NA,TRBJ1-5,NA,TRBV28,TGTGCCAGCAGTCCCCCTGATCAGCCCCAGCATTTT,CASSPPDQPQHF
NA,TRBJ1-4,NA,TRBV19,TGTGCCAGTAGTATGCGGGGTTATGACGAAAAACTGTTTTTT,CASSMRGYDEKLFF
NA,TRBJ2-7,NA,TRBV7-2,TGTGCCAGCAGCTTAGGACTCTCCTACGAGCAGTACTTC,CASSLGLSYEQYF
NA,TRBJ2-7,NA,TRBV11-2,TGTGCCAGCAGCTTACAGGCCCGCGAGCAGTACTTC,CASSLQAREQYF
NA,TRBJ1-1,NA,TRBV28,TGTGCCGGACACTCAGCCGGGAACACTGAAGCTTTCTTT,CAGHSAGNTEAFF
TRBD2,TRBJ2-3,NA,TRBV6-4,TGTGCCAGCAGTGTAGGGACTAGCGGGGGCACAGATACGCAGTATTTT,CASSVGTSGGTDTQYF
NA,TRBJ2-5,few,TRBV20-1,TGCAGTGCTAGGGGGCCAGGGGAGCAGTACTTC,CSARGPGEQYF
NA,TRBJ2-7,NA,TRBV7-2,TGTGCCAGCAGCTTCTTGTCTTACGAGCAGTACTTC,CASSFLSYEQYF
NA,TRBJ1-2,NA,TRBV5-1,TGCGCCAGCAGCTTGGAAGCGGGTTCCTATGGCTACACCTTC,CASSLEAGSYGYTF
NA,TRBJ2-7,NA,TRBV2,TGTGCCAGCAGTGATGCGGGCTACGAGCAGTACTTC,CASSDAGYEQYF
TRBD2,TRBJ2-5,NA,TRBV5-4,TGTGCCAGCAGCCCGGGACTAGCGGGGGCTCAAGAGACCCAGTACTTC,CASSPGLAGAQETQYF
TRBD1,TRBJ1-1,NA,TRBV7-9,TGTGCCAGCAGCCAAGGACAGGGGGACACTGAAGCTTTCTTT,CASSQGQGDTEAFF
TRBD1,TRBJ1-2,NA,TRBV5-1,TGCGCCAGCAGCCAAGACAGGGCTCGCTATGGCTACACCTTC,CASSQDRARYGYTF
TRBD1,TRBJ2-3,NA,TRBV7-6,TGTGCCAGCAGCCCTTGGACAGGGTCGGGGGATACGCAGTATTTT,CASSPWTGSGDTQYF
NA,TRBJ2-1,NA,TRBV7-9,TGTGCCAGCAGCTTGGGGGACTATGAGCAGTTCTTC,CASSLGDYEQFF
NA,TRBJ1-4,NA,TRBV4-2,TGTGCCAGCAGCCCCCCAAGCCCGGGTGGAGTCGAAAAACTGTTTTTT,CASSPPSPGGVEKLFF
TRBD1,TRBJ1-2,NA,TRBV9,TGTGCCAGCAGCGCGCCGACAGGGGTAGGCTACACCTTC,CASSAPTGVGYTF
NA,TRBJ2-5,NA,TRBV28,TGTGCCAGCAGTACATACTACGAACTGGAGGAGACCCAGTACTTC,CASSTYYELEETQYF
TRBD2,TRBJ2-5,few,TRBV6-1,TGTGCCAGCATAGCGGGGTCCTCTCTCCTAGAGACCCAGTACTTC,CASIAGSSLLETQYF
TRBD1,TRBJ1-2,NA,TRBV5-1,TGCGCCAGCAGCCTTCGCCCTGGGACAGGGTCGCCTTATGGCTACACCTTC,CASSLRPGTGSPYGYTF
NA,TRBJ1-2,NA,TRBV4-3,TGCGCCAGCAGCCAAGATCGTCAGGGTCTTTTGGGAGGCTACACCTTC,CASSQDRQGLLGGYTF
TRBD1,TRBJ1-1,NA,TRBV5-1,TGCGCCAGCAGGCGGGACAGGGAGTTAGCTTTCTTT,CASRRDRELAFF
TRBD2,TRBJ2-7,NA,TRBV2,TGTGCCAGCAGAGCTCAGACTAGCGGGCCTTTCGAGCAGTACTTC,CASRAQTSGPFEQYF
NA,TRBJ1-5,few,TRBV10-3,TGTGCCATCAGTGAGGACAATTCCCCCCACAATCAGCCCCAGCATTTT,CAISEDNSPHNQPQHF
TRBD1,TRBJ1-2,once,TRBV7-2,TGTGCCAGCAGCCTACAGGGGACAAACTATGGCTACACCTTC,CASSLQGTNYGYTF